This TCR beta chain was obtained from a study of tumor and adjacent non-tumor tissue in lung cancer. Study-wide results and caveats: Tumor repertoires had a smaller top 100 clone share than normal lung.

The CDR3 extends over 15 amino acids. The germline V gene has CDR1 SGHAT and CDR2 FQDESV (reference sequence). This clonotype was seen more than once but under ten times. As yet, its antigen is unknown. The junction does not match germline at one end; this may be a read error. No cell sorting was done before RNA was extracted from the tissue. More than 3 cm separated this lung sample from the edge of the tumor. Three rounds of nested PCR, following a modified ARM-PCR protocol, produced the TCRbeta library. TCRdb reprocessed the multiplex PCR reads via MiXCR and lists one record per CDR3 protein. The sample carries 50,000 to 60,000 distinct CDR3 sequences, 74% recorded once.

This receptor was obtained from a woman aged 55-70 years with non-small cell lung cancer. Sequencing was performed on distant non-tumor lung tissue. The genes are TRBV11-1 and TRBJ1-1; D is undetermined. Here the CDR3 reads CASNLAGNMNTEAFF. In DNA form, the CDR3 reads TGTGCCAGCAACTTAGCGGGGAACATGAACACCGAAGCTTTCTTT.